This TCR beta chain was observed in a study of cytomegalovirus exposure and HLA in healthy donors. Whole-study results and caveats: Per a later analysis, HLA-associated TCR beta chains showed more clonal expansion than other, equally common TCR beta chains. Across donors, presence/absence analyses took sequencing depth to be roughly uniform. There were 150 to 200 TCR beta chains listed as cytomegalovirus-associated.

This clone rates as medium-sized. Antigen: not known. Primers included in the PCR were 60 Vbeta and 13 Jbeta primers. Sequenced by immunoSEQ multiplex PCR; TCRdb stores in-frame clones only, minus some. The sample lists around 100,000 clones; about 67% were seen once. CDR3 size: 19 residues. The origin of this receptor is a woman younger than 35 in good health and CMV-seropositive. The sequencing input was PBMCs. The rearrangement uses TRBV12-2 and TRBJ2-1; the table's D call TRBD2 went unverified against the DNA. TRBV12-2 is a pseudogene locus. The CDR3 loop is CASRSPGTSGRGYDNEQFF. The CDR3 DNA is TGTGCAAGTCGCTCCCCCGGAACTAGCGGGAGGGGCTACGACAATGAGCAGTTCTTC.